This T cell receptor beta chain is drawn from a study of blood T cell repertoires in COVID-19. Clones were read by immunoSEQ multiplex PCR, and TCRdb kept only the in-frame ones, dropping some. The table includes 98,000 or so clones, about 86% detected once. Germline V CDR1 and CDR2: MNHEY, SVGEGT. The CDR3 runs to 13 residues. The V segment lost 7 bases and the J segment 4 bases; nucleotides outside the gene matches: 6. The sequenced sample consisted of peripheral blood. The chain couples TRBV6-2 or TRBV6-3 to TRBJ1-2; TRBD1 aligns across 7 bases. The receptor was derived from a woman aged 60-70 years in a cohort sampled during active or convalescent COVID-19. CDR3 sequence reads: CASTPGQFYGYTF. The CDR3, as DNA: TGTGCCAGCACCCCGGGACAGTTCTATGGCTACACCTTC.